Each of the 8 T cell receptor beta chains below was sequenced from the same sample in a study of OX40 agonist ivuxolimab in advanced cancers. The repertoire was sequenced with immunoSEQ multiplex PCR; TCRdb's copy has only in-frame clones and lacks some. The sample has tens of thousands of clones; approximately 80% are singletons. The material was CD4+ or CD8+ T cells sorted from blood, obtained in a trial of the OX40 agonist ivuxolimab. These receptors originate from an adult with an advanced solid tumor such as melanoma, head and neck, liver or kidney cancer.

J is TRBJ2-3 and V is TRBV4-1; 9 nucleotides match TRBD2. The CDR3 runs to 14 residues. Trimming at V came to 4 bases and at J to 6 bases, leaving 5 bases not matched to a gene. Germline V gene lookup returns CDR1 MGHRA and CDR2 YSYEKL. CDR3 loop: CASSPSSGEDTQYF. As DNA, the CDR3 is TGCGCCAGCAGCCCCTCTAGCGGGGAGGATACGCAGTATTTT.

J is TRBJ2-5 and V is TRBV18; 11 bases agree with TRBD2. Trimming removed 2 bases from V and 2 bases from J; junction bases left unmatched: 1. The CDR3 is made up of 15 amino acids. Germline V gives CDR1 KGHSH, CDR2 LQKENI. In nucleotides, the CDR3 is TGTGCCAGCTCACCAACTAGCGGGGGACAAGAGACCCAGTACTTC. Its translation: CASSPTSGGQETQYF.

The CDR3 coding sequence is TGCGCCAGCAGGAGAGGGACACAAGGCGGAGAGACCCAGTACTTC. Its protein is CASRRGTQGGETQYF. The gene calls are TRBV5-1 and TRBJ2-5; possible D gene TRBD1, 6 bases. The CDR3 is made up of 15 amino acids. Per the germline V gene, CDR1 is SGHRS and CDR2 is YFSETQ. V was cut by 5 bases and J by 4 bases, with 18 bases left in between.

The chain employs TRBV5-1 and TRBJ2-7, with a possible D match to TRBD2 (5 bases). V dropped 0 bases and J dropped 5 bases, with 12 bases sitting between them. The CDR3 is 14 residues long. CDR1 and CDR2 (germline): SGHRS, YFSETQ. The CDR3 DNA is TGCGCCAGCAGCTTGGGAGGGTTAAGCGACGAGCAGTACTTC. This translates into CASSLGGLSDEQYF.

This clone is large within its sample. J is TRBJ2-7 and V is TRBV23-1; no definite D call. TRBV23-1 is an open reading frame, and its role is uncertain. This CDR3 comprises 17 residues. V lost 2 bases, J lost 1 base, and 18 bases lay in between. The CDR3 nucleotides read TGCGCCAGCAGTCAAGTTTGGAGTGATTGGTCGTCCTACGAGCAGTACTTC. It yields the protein CASSQVWSDWSSYEQYF.

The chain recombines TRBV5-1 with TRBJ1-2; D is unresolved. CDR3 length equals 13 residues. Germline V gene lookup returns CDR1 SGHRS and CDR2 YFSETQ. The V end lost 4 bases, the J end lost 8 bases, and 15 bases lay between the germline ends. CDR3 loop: CASSLSEGSGYTF. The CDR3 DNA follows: TGCGCCAGCAGCCTCTCTGAGGGATCCGGCTACACCTTC.

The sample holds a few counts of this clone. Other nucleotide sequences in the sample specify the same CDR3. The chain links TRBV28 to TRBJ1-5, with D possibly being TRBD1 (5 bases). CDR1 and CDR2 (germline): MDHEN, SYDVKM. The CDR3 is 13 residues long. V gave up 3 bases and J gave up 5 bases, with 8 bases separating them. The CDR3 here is CASSLGTYQPQHF. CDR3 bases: TGTGCCAGCAGTTTGGGGACGTATCAGCCCCAGCATTTT.

CDR3 loop: CASSFRVNTEAFF. In DNA, the CDR3 is TGTGCCAGCAGTTTCCGGGTGAACACTGAAGCTTTCTTT. The chain employs TRBV27 and TRBJ1-1; D not certain. V was clipped by 3 bases and J by 0 bases, with 5 bases between them. The CDR3 length is 13 residues. Germline CDR1 reads MNHEY; CDR2 reads SMNVEV (reference sequence).